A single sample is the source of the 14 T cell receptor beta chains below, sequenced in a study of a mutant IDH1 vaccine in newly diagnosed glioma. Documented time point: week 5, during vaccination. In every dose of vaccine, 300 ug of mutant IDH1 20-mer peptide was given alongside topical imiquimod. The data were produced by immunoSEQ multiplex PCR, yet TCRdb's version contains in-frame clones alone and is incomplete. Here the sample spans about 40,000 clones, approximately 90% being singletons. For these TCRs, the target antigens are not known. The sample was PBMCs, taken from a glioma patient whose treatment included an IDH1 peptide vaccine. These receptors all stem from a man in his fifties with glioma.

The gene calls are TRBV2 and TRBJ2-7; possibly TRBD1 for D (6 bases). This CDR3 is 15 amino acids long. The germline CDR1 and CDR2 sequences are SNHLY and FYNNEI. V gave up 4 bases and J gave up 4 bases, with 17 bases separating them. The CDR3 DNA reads TGTGCCAGCAGTGCTCGACTCTTAGGGGGTTACGAGCAGTACTTC. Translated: CASSARLLGGYEQYF.

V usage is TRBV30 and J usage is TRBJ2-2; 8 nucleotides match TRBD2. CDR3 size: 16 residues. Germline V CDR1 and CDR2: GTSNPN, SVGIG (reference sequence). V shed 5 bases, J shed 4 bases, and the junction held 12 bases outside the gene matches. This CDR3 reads CAWGRFRGGRTGELFF. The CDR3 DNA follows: TGTGCCTGGGGCCGTTTTCGGGGGGGCCGCACCGGGGAGCTGTTTTTT.

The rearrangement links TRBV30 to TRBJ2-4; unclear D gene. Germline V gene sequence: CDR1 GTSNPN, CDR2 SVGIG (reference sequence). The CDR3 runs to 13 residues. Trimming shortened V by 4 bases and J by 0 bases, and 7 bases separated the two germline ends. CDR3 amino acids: CAWTTGAKNIQYF. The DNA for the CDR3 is TGTGCCTGGACAACTGGAGCCAAAAACATTCAGTACTTC.

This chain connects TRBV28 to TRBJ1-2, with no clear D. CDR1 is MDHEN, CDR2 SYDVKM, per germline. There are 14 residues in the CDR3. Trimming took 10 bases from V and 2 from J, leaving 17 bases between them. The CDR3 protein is CATHRRGMNYGYTF. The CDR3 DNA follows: TGTGCCACCCATCGCCGGGGAATGAACTATGGCTACACCTTC.

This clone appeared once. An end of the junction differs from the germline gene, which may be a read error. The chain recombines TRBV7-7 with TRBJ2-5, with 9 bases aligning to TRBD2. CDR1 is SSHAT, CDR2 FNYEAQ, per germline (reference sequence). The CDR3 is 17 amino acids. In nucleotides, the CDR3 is TGTGCTAGCAGCTTAAGAGCGGGGGGACATGTACAAGAGACCCAGTACTTC. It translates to CASSLRAGGHVQETQYF.

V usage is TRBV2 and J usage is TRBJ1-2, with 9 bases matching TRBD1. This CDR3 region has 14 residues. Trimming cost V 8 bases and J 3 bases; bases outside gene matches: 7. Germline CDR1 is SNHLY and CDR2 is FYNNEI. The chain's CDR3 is CASGDRDADYGYTF. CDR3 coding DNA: TGTGCCAGCGGGGACAGGGATGCAGACTATGGCTACACCTTC.

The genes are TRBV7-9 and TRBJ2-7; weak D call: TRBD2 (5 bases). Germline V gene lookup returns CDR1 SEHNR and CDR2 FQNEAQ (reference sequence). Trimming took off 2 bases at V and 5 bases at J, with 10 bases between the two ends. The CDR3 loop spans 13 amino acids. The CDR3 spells CASSLTIGDEQYF. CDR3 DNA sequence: TGTGCCAGCAGCTTAACTATCGGGGACGAGCAGTACTTC.

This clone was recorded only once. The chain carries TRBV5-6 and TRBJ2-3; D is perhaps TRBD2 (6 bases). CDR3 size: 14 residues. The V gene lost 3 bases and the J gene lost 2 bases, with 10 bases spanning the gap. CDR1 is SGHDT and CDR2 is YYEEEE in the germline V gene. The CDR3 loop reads CASSWEEFTDTQYF. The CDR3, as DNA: TGTGCCAGCAGCTGGGAGGAGTTCACAGATACGCAGTATTTT.

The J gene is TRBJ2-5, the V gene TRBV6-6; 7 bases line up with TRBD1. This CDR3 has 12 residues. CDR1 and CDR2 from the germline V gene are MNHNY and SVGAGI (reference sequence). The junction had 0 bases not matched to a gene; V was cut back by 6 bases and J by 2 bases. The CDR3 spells CASRGQQETQYF. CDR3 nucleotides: TGTGCCAGCAGGGGACAGCAAGAGACCCAGTACTTC.

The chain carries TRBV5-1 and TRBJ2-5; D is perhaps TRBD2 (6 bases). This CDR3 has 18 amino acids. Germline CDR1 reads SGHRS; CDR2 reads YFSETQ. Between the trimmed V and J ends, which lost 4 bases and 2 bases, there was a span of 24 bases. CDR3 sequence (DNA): TGCGCCAGCAGCACCTATTGGGTGGGGAGGAGACCTCAAGAGACCCAGTACTTC. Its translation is CASSTYWVGRRPQETQYF.

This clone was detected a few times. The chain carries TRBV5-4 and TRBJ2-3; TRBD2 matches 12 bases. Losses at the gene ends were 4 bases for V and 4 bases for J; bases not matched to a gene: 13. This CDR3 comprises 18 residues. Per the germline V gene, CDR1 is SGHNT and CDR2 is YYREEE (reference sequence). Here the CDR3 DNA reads TGTGCCAGCAGCAGAGAAGTCCTAGCGGGGGGGATATCAGATACGCAGTATTTT. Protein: CASSREVLAGGISDTQYF. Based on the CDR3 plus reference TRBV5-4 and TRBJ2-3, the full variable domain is ETGVTQSPTHLIKTRGQQVTLRCSSQSGHNTVSWYQQALGQGPQFIFQYYREEENGRGNFPPRFSGLQFPNYSSELNVNALELDDSALYLCASSREVLAGGISDTQYFGPGTRLTVL.

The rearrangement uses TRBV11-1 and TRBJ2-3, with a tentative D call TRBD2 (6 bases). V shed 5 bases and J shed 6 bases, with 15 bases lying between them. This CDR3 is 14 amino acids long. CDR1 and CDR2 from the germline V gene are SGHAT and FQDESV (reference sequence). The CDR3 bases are TGTGCCAGCAGCCCGCGACTAGTGGCGGATACGCAGTATTTT. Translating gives CASSPRLVADTQYF.

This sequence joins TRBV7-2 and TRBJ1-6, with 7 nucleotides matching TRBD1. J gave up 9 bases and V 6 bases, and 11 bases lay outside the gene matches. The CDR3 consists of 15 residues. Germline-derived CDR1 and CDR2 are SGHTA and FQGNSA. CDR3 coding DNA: TGTGCCAGCAGAAAAATCGACAGGGAGAGTTCACCCCTCCACTTT. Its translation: CASRKIDRESSPLHF. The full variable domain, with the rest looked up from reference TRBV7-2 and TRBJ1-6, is GAGVSQSPSNKVTEKGKDVELRCDPISGHTALYWYRQSLGQGLEFLIYFQGNSAPDKSGLPSDRFSAERTGGSVSTLTIQRTQQEDSAVYLCASRKIDRESSPLHFGNGTRLTVT.

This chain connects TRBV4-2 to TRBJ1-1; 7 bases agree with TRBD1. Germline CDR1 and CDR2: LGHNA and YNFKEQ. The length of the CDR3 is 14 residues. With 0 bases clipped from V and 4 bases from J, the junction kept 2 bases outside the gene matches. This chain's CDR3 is CASSQDWTGTEAFF. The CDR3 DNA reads TGTGCCAGCAGCCAAGATTGGACAGGCACTGAAGCTTTCTTT.